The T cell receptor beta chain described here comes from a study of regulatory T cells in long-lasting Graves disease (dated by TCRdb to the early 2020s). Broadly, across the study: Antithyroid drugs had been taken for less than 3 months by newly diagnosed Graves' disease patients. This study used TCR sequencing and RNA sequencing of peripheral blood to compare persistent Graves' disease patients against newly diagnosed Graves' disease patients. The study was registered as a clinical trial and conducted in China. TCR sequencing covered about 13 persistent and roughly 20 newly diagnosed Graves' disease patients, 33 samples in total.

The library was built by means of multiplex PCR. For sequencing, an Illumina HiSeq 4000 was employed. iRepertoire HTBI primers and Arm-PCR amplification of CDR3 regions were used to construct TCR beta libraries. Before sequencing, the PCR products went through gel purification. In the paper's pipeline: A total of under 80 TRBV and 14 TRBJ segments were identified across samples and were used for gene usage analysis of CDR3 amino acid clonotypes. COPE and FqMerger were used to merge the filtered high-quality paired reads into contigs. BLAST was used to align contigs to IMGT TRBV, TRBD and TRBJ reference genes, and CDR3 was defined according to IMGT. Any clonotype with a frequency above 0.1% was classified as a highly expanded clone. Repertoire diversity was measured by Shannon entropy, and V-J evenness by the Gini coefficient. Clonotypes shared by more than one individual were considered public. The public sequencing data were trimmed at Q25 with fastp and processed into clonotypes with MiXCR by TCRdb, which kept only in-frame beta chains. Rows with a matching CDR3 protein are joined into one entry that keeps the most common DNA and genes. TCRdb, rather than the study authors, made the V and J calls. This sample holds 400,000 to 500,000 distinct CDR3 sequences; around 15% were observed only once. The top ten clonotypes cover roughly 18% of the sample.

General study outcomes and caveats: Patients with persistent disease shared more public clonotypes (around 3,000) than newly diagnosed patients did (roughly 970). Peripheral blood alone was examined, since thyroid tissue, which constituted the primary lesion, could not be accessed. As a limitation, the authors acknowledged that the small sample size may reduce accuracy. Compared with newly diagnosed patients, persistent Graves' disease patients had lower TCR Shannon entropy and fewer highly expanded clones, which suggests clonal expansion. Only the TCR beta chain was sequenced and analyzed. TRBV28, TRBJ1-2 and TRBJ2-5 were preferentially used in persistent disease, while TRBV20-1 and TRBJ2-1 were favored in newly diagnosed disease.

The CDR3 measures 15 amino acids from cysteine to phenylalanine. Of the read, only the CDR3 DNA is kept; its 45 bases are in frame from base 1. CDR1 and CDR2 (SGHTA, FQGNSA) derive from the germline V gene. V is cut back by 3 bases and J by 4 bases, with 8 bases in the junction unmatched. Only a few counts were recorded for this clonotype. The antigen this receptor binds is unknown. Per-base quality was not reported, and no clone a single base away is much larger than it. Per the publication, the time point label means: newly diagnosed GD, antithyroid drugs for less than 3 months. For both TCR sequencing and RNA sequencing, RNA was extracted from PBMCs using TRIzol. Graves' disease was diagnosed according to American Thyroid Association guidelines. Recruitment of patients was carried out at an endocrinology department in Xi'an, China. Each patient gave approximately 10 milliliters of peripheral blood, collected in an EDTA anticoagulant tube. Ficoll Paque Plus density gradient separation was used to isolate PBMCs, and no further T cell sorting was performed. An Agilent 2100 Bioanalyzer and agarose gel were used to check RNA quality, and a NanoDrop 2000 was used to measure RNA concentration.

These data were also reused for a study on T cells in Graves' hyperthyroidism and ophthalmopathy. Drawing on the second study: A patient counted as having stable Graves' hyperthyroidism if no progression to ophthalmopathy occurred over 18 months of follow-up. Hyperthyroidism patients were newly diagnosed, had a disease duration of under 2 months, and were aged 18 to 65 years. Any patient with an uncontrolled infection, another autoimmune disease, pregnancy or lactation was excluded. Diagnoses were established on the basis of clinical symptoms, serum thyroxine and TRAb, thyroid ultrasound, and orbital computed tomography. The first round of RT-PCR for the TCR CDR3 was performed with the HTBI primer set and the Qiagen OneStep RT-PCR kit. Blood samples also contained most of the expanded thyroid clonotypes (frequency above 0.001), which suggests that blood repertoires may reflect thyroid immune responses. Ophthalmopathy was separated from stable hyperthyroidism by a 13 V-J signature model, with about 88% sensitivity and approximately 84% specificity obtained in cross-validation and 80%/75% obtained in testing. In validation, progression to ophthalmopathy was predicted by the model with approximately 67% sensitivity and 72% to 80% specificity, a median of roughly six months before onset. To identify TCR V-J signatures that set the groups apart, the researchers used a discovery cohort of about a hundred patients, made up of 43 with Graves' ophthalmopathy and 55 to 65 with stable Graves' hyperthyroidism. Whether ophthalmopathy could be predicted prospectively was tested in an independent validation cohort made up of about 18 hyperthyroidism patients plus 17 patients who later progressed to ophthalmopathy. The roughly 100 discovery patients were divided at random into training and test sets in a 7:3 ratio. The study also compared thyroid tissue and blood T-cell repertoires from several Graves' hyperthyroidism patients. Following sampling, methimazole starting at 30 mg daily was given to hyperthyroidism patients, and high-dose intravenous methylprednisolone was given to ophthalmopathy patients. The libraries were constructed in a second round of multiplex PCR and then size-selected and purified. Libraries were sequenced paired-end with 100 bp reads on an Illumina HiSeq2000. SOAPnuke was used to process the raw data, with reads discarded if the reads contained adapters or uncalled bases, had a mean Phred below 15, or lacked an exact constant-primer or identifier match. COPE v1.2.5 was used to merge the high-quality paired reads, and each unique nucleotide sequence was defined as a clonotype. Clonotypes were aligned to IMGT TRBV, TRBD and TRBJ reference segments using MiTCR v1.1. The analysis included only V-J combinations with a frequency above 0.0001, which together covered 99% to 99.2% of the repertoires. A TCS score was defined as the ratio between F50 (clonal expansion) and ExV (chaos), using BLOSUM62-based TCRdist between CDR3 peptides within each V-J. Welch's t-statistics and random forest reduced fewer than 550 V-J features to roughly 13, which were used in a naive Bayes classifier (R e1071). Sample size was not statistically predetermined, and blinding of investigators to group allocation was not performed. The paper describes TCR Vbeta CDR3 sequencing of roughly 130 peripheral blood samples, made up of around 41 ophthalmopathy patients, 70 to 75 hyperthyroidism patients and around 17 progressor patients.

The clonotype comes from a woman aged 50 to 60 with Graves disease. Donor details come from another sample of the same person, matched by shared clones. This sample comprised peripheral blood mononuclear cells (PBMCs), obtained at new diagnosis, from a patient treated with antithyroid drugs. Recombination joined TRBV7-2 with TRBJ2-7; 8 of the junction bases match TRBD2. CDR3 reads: CASSFELAATYEQYF. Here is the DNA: TGTGCCAGCAGCTTCGAACTAGCGGCAACATACGAGCAGTACTTC.